These 21 T cell receptor beta chains came from one sample sequenced in a study of early T cells in non-severe SARS-CoV-2 infection. Using its own MiXCR run on the 5' RACE reads, TCRdb lists one record per CDR3 protein. This sample has about 27,000 distinct CDR3 sequences, with more than 4.5% found just once. Sequenced material: whole blood. The receptors stem from an adult who was a healthcare worker with PCR-confirmed SARS-CoV-2 infection or an uninfected control (not recorded which).

Many counts were recorded for this clonotype. The V and J genes are TRBV9 and TRBJ2-5; D perhaps matches TRBD1 (6 bases). Germline V gene sequence: CDR1 SGDLS, CDR2 YYNGEE. The V and J ends lost 3 bases and 3 bases respectively, with 9 bases between them. There are 13 residues in the CDR3. DNA for the CDR3: TGTGCCAGCAGCGGCCACAGGGAAGAGACCCAGTACTTC. It codes for CASSGHREETQYF.

On this clonotype itself: At one end the junction does not follow the germline gene, possibly because of a read error. The V gene is TRBV28, the J gene TRBJ2-7; possible D gene TRBD1, 5 bases. CDR1 MDHEN and CDR2 SYDVKM come from the germline V gene. This CDR3 comprises 15 residues. The CDR3 reads CARSLGLGRNYEQYF. As DNA, the CDR3 is TGTGCCAGGAGTTTGGGGCTAGGGCGTAATTACGAGCAGTACTTC.

A few counts support this clonotype. The chain recombines TRBV6-1 with TRBJ2-3, with D perhaps matching TRBD1 or TRBD2 (6 bases each). Looked up from germline, CDR1 is MNHNS and CDR2 is SASEGT. There are 15 residues in the CDR3. Trimming cost V 7 bases and J 1 base, with 15 bases left between them. The CDR3 DNA sequence: TGTGCCAGCAATATCGGGGGCTCGGGCACAGATACGCAGTATTTT. This sequence encodes CASNIGGSGTDTQYF.

This clonotype qualifies as medium-sized. The chain is built from TRBV29-1 and TRBJ2-7, with unresolved D. CDR3 length equals 12 residues. Germline V lookup: CDR1 SQVTM, CDR2 ANQGSEA. V was clipped by 1 base and J by 3 bases, with 7 bases between them. CDR3 region: CSVEGDDYEQYF. The CDR3 bases are TGCAGCGTTGAAGGTGACGACTACGAGCAGTACTTC.

This clonotype came up many times. The chain joins TRBV5-4 to TRBJ2-2; D call uncertain. Trimming shortened V by 2 bases and J by 3 bases, and 2 bases separated the two germline ends. Germline lookup yields CDR1 SGHNT and CDR2 YYREEE (reference sequence). The CDR3 consists of 12 residues. The CDR3 DNA follows: TGTGCCAGCAGCTTTCACACCGGGGAGCTGTTTTTT. This codes for CASSFHTGELFF. Variable domain in full (rest from reference TRBV5-4 and TRBJ2-2): ETGVTQSPTHLIKTRGQQVTLRCSSQSGHNTVSWYQQALGQGPQFIFQYYREEENGRGNFPPRFSGLQFPNYSSELNVNALELDDSALYLCASSFHTGELFFGEGSRLTVL.

In this sample, this clonotype turned up many times. The rearrangement joins TRBV12-3 or TRBV12-4 to TRBJ2-1; D possibly corresponds to TRBD2 (6 bases). The CDR3 is 15 amino acids. V lost 0 bases, J lost 8 bases, and 14 bases lay in between. DNA for the CDR3: TGTGCCAGCAGTTTAGCGCCCGGGGGTTACGATGAGCAGTTCTTC. Translated: CASSLAPGGYDEQFF.

This clonotype was counted ten times or more. V is TRBV7-8 and J is TRBJ2-7; 9 bases are shared with TRBD1. J lost 2 bases, V lost 2 bases, and 1 base had no gene match. The CDR3 extends over 14 amino acids. Germline loops: CDR1 SGHVS, CDR2 FQNEAQ. Here the CDR3 DNA reads TGTGCCAGCAGCTTAAGGGACAGGGCCTACGAGCAGTACTTC. This sequence encodes CASSLRDRAYEQYF.

This clonotype has a count of ten or more. The V and J genes are TRBV5-4 and TRBJ2-3, with 8 bases matching TRBD1. Germline trimming cut 4 bases from V and 4 bases from J; bases unmatched to any gene: 11. CDR1 SGHNT and CDR2 YYREEE come from the germline V gene (reference sequence). The CDR3 has 16 amino acids. This CDR3 is CASSGGRGQAPDTQYF. CDR3 in DNA: TGTGCCAGCAGCGGAGGCAGGGGACAGGCCCCAGATACGCAGTATTTT. Complete variable domain (other parts from reference TRBV5-4 and TRBJ2-3): ETGVTQSPTHLIKTRGQQVTLRCSSQSGHNTVSWYQQALGQGPQFIFQYYREEENGRGNFPPRFSGLQFPNYSSELNVNALELDDSALYLCASSGGRGQAPDTQYFGPGTRLTVL.

The CDR3 sequence is CASTHDLSYNEQFF. CDR3 DNA sequence: TGTGCCAGCACCCACGACCTCTCCTACAATGAGCAGTTCTTC. The chain recombines TRBV6-6 with TRBJ2-1; D uncertain. Trimming cost V 7 bases and J 0 bases, with 10 bases left between them. This CDR3 contains 14 residues. Germline V gives CDR1 MNHNY, CDR2 SVGAGI (reference sequence).

Regarding this clonotype: This may come from a read error, since a much larger clone is one base off. V and J are TRBV29-1 and TRBJ2-7, with D possibly matching TRBD1 (5 bases). Germline CDR1 reads SQVTM; CDR2 reads ANQGSEA. This CDR3 contains 12 residues. The CDR3 here is CSFCDSSYVQYF. DNA for the CDR3: TGCAGCTTTTGCGACAGCTCCTACGTGCAGTACTTC.

This clonotype has a count of ten or more. The chain uses TRBV12-3 or TRBV12-4 and TRBJ2-1; TRBD2 aligns across 11 bases. V shed 6 bases and J 3 bases; nucleotides not matched to a gene: 4. The CDR3 is made up of 15 amino acids. CDR3 amino acids: CASSVSGGGYNEQFF. The DNA of the CDR3 is TGTGCCAGCAGCGTTAGCGGGGGGGGCTACAATGAGCAGTTCTTC.

This clonotype was counted between two and nine times. The CDR3 sequence is CASSGRTGANTGELFF. In DNA form, the CDR3 reads TGTGCCAGCAGCGGCCGGACAGGGGCGAACACCGGGGAGCTGTTTTTT. V usage is TRBV7-2 and J usage is TRBJ2-2, with 9 positions matching TRBD1. The CDR3 is 16 amino acids. Germline CDR1 reads SGHTA; CDR2 reads FQGNSA. J gave up 0 bases and V 5 bases, and 4 bases lay outside the gene matches. Complete variable domain (other parts from reference TRBV7-2 and TRBJ2-2): GAGVSQSPSNKVTEKGKDVELRCDPISGHTALYWYRQSLGQGLEFLIYFQGNSAPDKSGLPSDRFSAERTGGSVSTLTIQRTQQEDSAVYLCASSGRTGANTGELFFGEGSRLTVL.

In its sample, this clonotype was seen many times. The chain uses TRBV5-1 and TRBJ1-1; a possible D gene is TRBD1 (6 bases). The CDR3 loop spans 12 amino acids. Per the germline V gene, CDR1 is SGHRS and CDR2 is YFSETQ. Trimming removed 4 bases from V and 13 bases from J, with 17 bases in between. The CDR3 DNA follows: TGCGCCAGCAGCCCGGGGGGCACAGAGGGTTTCTTT. Encoded protein: CASSPGGTEGFF.

This rearrangement joins TRBV20-1 to TRBJ2-7, with 8 bases matching TRBD2. There are 13 residues in the CDR3. Unmatched junction bases numbered 0, after V lost 0 bases and J lost 2 bases. The V gene's germline CDR1 is DFQATT and CDR2 SNEGSKA (reference sequence). This chain's CDR3 is CSARDSGAYEQYF. CDR3 in DNA: TGCAGTGCTAGAGATAGCGGGGCCTACGAGCAGTACTTC.

This clonotype has a count of ten or more. The chain uses TRBV7-2 and TRBJ1-2, with 7 nucleotides matching TRBD1. V lost 5 bases, J lost 7 bases, and 13 bases stayed unmatched. The CDR3 length is 15 residues. Germline CDR1 SGHTA, CDR2 FQGNSA. The CDR3 is CASSETRDRVSGYTF. The CDR3 DNA is TGTGCCAGCAGCGAGACCCGTGACAGGGTATCTGGCTACACCTTC.

This clonotype was seen at least ten times. CDR3 DNA sequence: TGTGCCAGCAGCTTAGCGAGAGGGATTGATACCTCTAACTATGGCTACACCTTC. Amino acids: CASSLARGIDTSNYGYTF. The rearrangement links TRBV7-2 to TRBJ1-2, with D hard to call. There are 18 residues in the CDR3. The germline CDR1 and CDR2 sequences are SGHTA and FQGNSA. V lost 0 bases and J 0 bases, leaving 17 bases between the germline ends.

This chain connects TRBV7-9 to TRBJ1-2, with D tentatively TRBD1 (5 bases). CDR1 is SEHNR, CDR2 FQNEAQ, per germline (reference sequence). The CDR3 is 13 amino acids. V lost 1 base and J 8 bases, leaving 11 bases between the germline ends. The CDR3 protein is CASSLGDRPGYTF. The CDR3, as DNA: TGTGCCAGCAGCTTAGGGGACCGACCCGGCTACACCTTC.

This clonotype was counted a few times. The genes are TRBV29-1 and TRBJ2-7; 9 bases map to TRBD1. Germline V gene sequence: CDR1 SQVTM, CDR2 ANQGSEA. J lost 2 bases, V lost 4 bases, and 3 bases had no gene match. This CDR3 has 13 residues. CDR3 residues: CSVGDRGAYEQYF. The CDR3 DNA follows: TGCAGCGTTGGAGACAGGGGGGCCTACGAGCAGTACTTC.

CDR3 residues: CASSFINYGYTF. In nucleotides, the CDR3 is TGTGCCAGCAGCTTCATCAACTATGGCTACACCTTC. This chain joins TRBV7-9 and TRBJ1-2; D gene unclear. The V gene's germline CDR1 is SEHNR and CDR2 FQNEAQ (reference sequence). The germline V and J ends were trimmed by 3 bases and 2 bases, with 4 bases remaining between them. The CDR3 is 12 amino acids.

This clonotype was seen ten or more times. The rearrangement joins TRBV29-1 to TRBJ1-1; D uncertain. Germline CDR1 SQVTM, CDR2 ANQGSEA. Trimming took off 1 base at V and 4 bases at J, with 1 base between the two ends. The CDR3 is made up of 10 amino acids. This CDR3 is CSVEGTEAFF. The CDR3 coding sequence is TGCAGCGTTGAAGGCACTGAAGCTTTCTTT.

This clonotype has a count of ten or more. The chain joins TRBV15 to TRBJ2-1, with D maybe TRBD1 (6 bases). V was cut by 1 base and J by 0 bases, with 10 bases left in between. Germline V gene lookup returns CDR1 LNHNV and CDR2 YYDKDF (reference sequence). This CDR3 is 16 amino acids long. This CDR3 is CATSRARDTSYNEQFF. CDR3 sequence (DNA): TGTGCCACCAGCAGAGCCCGGGACACCTCCTACAATGAGCAGTTCTTC.